The clone carrying this TCR beta chain occurred once. The CDR3 is 11 amino acids. Trimming took off 3 bases at V and 9 bases at J, with 9 bases between the two ends. Per germline, CDR1 DFQATT and CDR2 SNEGSKA (reference sequence). PCR amplification relied on 60 Vbeta primers (plus 13 Jbeta primers). The table came from immunoSEQ multiplex PCR; TCRdb's copy has only in-frame clones and leaves some out. The repertoire holds more than 95,000 clones, with around three quarters as singletons. This specimen comes from a study of cytomegalovirus exposure and HLA in healthy donors. The rearrangement uses TRBV20-1 and TRBJ2-1, with no clear D. The sample consisted of PBMCs. The receptor's source is a female donor in good health and CMV-seronegative. CDR3 amino acids: CSASLFSEQFF. The DNA of the CDR3 is TGCAGTGCTAGCTTATTTTCTGAGCAGTTCTTC.